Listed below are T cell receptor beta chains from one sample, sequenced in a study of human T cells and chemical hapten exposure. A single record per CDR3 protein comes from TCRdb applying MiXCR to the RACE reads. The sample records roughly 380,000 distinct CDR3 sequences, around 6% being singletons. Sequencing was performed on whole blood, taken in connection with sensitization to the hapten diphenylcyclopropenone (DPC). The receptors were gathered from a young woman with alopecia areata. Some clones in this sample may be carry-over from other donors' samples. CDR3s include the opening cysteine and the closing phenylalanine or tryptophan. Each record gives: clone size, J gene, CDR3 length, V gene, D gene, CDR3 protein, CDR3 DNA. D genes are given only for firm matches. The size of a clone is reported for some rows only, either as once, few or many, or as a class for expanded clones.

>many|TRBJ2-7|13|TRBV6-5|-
CASSPLLGYEQYF
TGTGCCAGCAGTCCTCTCCTAGGGTACGAGCAGTACTTC
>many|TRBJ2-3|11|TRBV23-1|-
CASSQSDTQYF
TGCGCCAGCAGTCAATCAGATACGCAGTATTTT
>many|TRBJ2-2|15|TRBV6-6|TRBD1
CASRDSGGASGELFF
TGTGCCAGCAGAGATTCAGGGGGCGCGTCCGGGGAGCTGTTTTTT
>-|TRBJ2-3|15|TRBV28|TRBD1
CASSLDRGGTDTQYF
TGTGCCAGCAGTCTGGACAGGGGAGGCACAGATACGCAGTATTTT
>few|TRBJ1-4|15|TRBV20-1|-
CSARDDWQGNEKLFF
TGCAGTGCTAGGGATGATTGGCAGGGTAATGAAAAACTGTTTTTT
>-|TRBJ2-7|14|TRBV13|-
CASSLGTRPYEQYF
TGTGCCAGCAGCCTCGGGACCCGTCCCTACGAGCAGTACTTC
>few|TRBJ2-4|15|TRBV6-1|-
CASAGHTVAKNIQYF
TGTGCCAGCGCAGGCCATACAGTAGCCAAAAACATTCAGTACTTC
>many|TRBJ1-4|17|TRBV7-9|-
CASSARQATQTNEKLFF
TGTGCCAGCAGCGCAAGACAGGCGACTCAAACTAATGAAAAACTGTTTTTT
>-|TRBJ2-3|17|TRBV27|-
CASSFAGGLGGTDTQYF
TGTGCCAGCAGTTTCGCCGGCGGACTGGGGGGCACAGATACGCAGTATTTT
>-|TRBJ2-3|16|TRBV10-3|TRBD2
CAISGASGGAADTQYF
TGTGCCATCAGTGGGGCTAGCGGGGGGGCCGCAGATACGCAGTATTTT
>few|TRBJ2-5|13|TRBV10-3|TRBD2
CAIGLAGSETQYF
TGTGCCATCGGGCTAGCGGGGAGTGAGACCCAGTACTTC
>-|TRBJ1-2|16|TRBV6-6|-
CASSYSTATSSYGYTF
TGTGCCAGCAGTTACTCGACAGCCACAAGCTCCTATGGCTACACCTTC
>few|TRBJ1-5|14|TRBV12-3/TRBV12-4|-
CASSLKQHNQPQHF
TGTGCCAGCAGTTTAAAGCAGCACAATCAGCCCCAGCATTTT
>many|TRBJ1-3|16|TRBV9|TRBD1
CASSGSGGFSGNTIYF
TGTGCCAGCAGCGGTTCAGGGGGCTTCTCTGGAAACACCATATATTTT
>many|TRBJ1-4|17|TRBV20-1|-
CSASDGTTVFDNEKLFF
TGCAGTGCTAGCGACGGGACGACCGTATTTGATAATGAAAAACTGTTTTTT
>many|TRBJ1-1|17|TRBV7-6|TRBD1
CASSLGDITGGVAEAFF
TGTGCCAGCAGCTTAGGGGATATAACAGGGGGCGTCGCTGAAGCTTTCTTT
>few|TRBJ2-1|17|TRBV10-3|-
CAIAALFVATVHNEQFF
TGTGCCATCGCCGCTCTATTCGTGGCTACCGTCCACAATGAGCAGTTCTTC
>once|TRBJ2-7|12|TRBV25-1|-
CASSVRMDEQYF
TGTGCCAGCAGTGTACGGATGGACGAGCAGTACTTC
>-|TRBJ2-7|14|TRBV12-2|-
CASRLGSGTSEQYF
TGTGCAAGTCGCTTAGGTAGCGGGACCTCCGAGCAGTACTTC
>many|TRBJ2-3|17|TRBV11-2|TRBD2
CASSPVGLAVSTDTQYF
TGTGCCAGCAGCCCCGTTGGGCTAGCGGTAAGCACAGATACGCAGTATTTT
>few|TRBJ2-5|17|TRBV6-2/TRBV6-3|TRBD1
CASSYSSGTGTDETQYF
TGTGCCAGCAGTTACTCTTCCGGGACAGGGACGGACGAGACCCAGTACTTC
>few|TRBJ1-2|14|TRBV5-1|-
CASSWDGTEYGYTF
TGCGCCAGCAGCTGGGACGGGACGGAGTATGGCTACACCTTC
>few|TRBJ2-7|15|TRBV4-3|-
CASSQDRGLSYEQYF
TGCGCCAGCAGCCAAGATCGGGGACTCAGCTACGAGCAGTACTTC
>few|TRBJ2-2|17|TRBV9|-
CASSVDRSVRLTGELFF
TGTGCCAGCAGCGTAGATCGGAGCGTCAGACTAACCGGGGAGCTGTTTTTT
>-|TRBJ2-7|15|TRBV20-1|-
CSAIETGQEFGEQYF
TGCAGTGCAATCGAAACGGGACAAGAATTCGGCGAGCAGTACTTC
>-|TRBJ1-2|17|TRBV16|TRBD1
CASSLIGIDRGNYGYTF
TGTGCCAGCAGTCTTATTGGAATTGACAGGGGAAACTATGGCTACACCTTC
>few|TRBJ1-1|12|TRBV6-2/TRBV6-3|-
CATNSPGYGAFF
TGTGCCACCAATTCCCCGGGCTACGGAGCTTTCTTT
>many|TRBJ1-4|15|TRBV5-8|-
CASSLHRGGDEKLFF
TGTGCCAGCAGCTTACACCGTGGGGGGGATGAAAAACTGTTTTTT
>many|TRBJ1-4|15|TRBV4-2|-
CASSDEGRPKEKLFF
TGTGCCAGCAGCGACGAGGGACGGCCGAAGGAAAAACTGTTTTTT
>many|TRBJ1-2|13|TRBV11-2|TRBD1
CASSFGTEDGYTF
TGTGCCAGCAGCTTTGGGACAGAAGATGGCTACACCTTC
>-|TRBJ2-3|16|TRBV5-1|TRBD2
CASSFTSGGARATQYF
TGCGCCAGCAGCTTCACTAGCGGGGGGGCTAGGGCTACGCAGTATTTT
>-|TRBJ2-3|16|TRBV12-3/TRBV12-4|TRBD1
CASSRWTGPSTDTQYF
TGTGCCAGCAGTCGGTGGACAGGCCCTTCCACAGATACGCAGTATTTT
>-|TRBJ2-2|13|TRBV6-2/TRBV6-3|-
CASMFGDGGELFF
TGTGCCAGCATGTTCGGGGATGGCGGGGAGCTGTTTTTT
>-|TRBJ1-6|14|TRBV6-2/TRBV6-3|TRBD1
CASSYSTGPSPLHF
TGTGCCAGCAGTTACTCGACAGGGCCTTCACCCCTCCACTTT
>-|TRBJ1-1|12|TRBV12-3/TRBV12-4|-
CASSSVGAGAFF
TGTGCCAGCAGTTCCGTTGGTGCGGGGGCTTTCTTT
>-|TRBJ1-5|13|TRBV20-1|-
CSARGGVDQPQHF
TGCAGTGCCAGGGGCGGAGTAGATCAGCCCCAGCATTTT
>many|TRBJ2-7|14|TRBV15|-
CATSRDRGPYEQYF
TGTGCCACCAGCAGAGATCGGGGTCCCTACGAGCAGTACTTC
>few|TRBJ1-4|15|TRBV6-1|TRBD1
CASSEVGQGWEKLFF
TGTGCCAGCAGTGAAGTGGGACAGGGCTGGGAAAAACTGTTTTTT
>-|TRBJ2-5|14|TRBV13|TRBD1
CASSLGTGDETQYF
TGTGCCAGCAGCTTGGGGACAGGGGACGAGACCCAGTACTTC
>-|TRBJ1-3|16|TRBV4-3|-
CASSQFDRDSGNTIYF
TGCGCCAGCAGCCAATTTGACCGAGACTCTGGAAACACCATATATTTT
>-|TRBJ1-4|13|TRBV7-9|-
CASSLEDREKLFF
TGTGCCAGCAGCTTAGAGGACAGAGAAAAACTGTTTTTT
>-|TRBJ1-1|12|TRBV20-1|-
CSASLWSAEAFF
TGCAGTGCTAGTCTGTGGAGTGCTGAAGCTTTCTTT
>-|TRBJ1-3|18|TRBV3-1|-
CASNRRGLGLSSGNTIYF
TGTGCCAGCAACAGACGAGGTCTCGGCCTGAGCTCTGGAAACACCATATATTTT
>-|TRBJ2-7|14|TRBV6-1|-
CASLNRGGTYEQYF
TGTGCCAGTTTGAACAGGGGAGGCACCTACGAGCAGTACTTC
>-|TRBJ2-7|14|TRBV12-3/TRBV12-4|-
CASSLSEFSYEQYF
TGTGCCAGCAGTTTAAGCGAGTTCTCCTACGAGCAGTACTTC
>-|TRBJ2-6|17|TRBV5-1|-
CASSLTGSFTGANVLTF
TGCGCCAGCAGCTTGACAGGGTCGTTCACTGGGGCCAACGTCCTGACTTTC
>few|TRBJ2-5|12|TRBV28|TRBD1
CATGTGEETQYF
TGTGCCACCGGGACAGGAGAAGAGACCCAGTACTTC
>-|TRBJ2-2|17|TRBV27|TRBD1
CASSLVGQGSPGGELFF
TGTGCCAGCAGTTTAGTAGGACAGGGGTCCCCAGGAGGGGAGCTGTTTTTT
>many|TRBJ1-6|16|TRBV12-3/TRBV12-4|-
CASSQYGSSYNSPLHF
TGTGCCAGCAGTCAGTACGGGAGCTCCTATAATTCACCCCTCCACTTT
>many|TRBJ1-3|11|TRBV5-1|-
CASSQGNTIYF
TGCGCCAGCAGCCAGGGAAACACCATATATTTT
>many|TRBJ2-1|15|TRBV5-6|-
CASRVVDLSDNEQFF
TGTGCCAGCAGGGTGGTGGATTTGTCAGACAATGAGCAGTTCTTC
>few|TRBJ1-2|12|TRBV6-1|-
CASTDPNYGYTF
TGTGCCAGCACGGACCCTAACTATGGCTACACCTTC
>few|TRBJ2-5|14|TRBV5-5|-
CASSSQAPGETQYF
TGTGCCAGCAGCTCTCAAGCCCCCGGCGAGACCCAGTACTTC
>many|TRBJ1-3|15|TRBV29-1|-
CSVLGAFGAGNTIYF
TGCAGCGTTCTCGGGGCCTTTGGGGCTGGAAACACCATATATTTT
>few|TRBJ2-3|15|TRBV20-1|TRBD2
CSAGFSGASTDTQYF
TGCAGTGCCGGGTTTAGCGGGGCGAGCACAGATACGCAGTATTTT
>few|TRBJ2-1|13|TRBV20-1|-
CSARTLRGVEQFF
TGCAGTGCCCGAACCCTGAGAGGGGTTGAGCAGTTCTTC
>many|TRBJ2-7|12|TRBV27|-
CAGGRTQYEQYF
TGTGCCGGAGGACGGACTCAATACGAGCAGTACTTC
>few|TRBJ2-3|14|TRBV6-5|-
CASSYRKGGDTQYF
TGTGCCAGCAGTTACCGAAAGGGCGGGGATACGCAGTATTTT